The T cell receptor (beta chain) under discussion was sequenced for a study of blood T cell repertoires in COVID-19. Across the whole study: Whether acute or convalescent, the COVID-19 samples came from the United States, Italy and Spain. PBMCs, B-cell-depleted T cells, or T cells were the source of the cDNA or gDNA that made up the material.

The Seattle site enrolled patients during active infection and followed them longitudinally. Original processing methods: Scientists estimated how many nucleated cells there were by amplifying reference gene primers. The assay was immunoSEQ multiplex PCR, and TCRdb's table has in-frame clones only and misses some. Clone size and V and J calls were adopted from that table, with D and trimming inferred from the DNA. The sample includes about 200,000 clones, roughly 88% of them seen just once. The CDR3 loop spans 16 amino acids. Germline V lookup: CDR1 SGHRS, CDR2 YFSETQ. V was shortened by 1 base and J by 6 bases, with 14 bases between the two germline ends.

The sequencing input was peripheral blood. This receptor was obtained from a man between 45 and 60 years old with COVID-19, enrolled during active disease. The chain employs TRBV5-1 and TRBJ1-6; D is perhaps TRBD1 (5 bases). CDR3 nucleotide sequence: TGCGCCAGCAGCTTGTCGAGACAGACATCTAATTCACCCCTCCACTTT. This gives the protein CASSLSRQTSNSPLHF.